This T cell receptor beta chain was retrieved from a study of cytomegalovirus exposure and HLA in healthy donors. The data were produced by immunoSEQ multiplex PCR, yet TCRdb's version contains in-frame clones alone and is incomplete. This sample carries about 220,000 clones, 88% of them seen once, and the ten largest clones take approximately 2.9%. CDR3 length: 15 amino acids. The V gene's germline CDR1 is MDHEN and CDR2 SYDVKM. V was clipped by 2 bases and J by 0 bases, with 9 bases between them. The chain recombines TRBV28 with TRBJ2-3; tentative D call: TRBD2 (6 bases). The sequencing sample was made of PBMCs. The source of this sequence is a woman aged 18-30 years in good health and CMV-seronegative. CDR3 coding DNA: TGTGCCAGCAGTTTAATGGGACTGAGCACAGATACGCAGTATTTT. Translating it yields CASSLMGLSTDTQYF.